Listed below are T cell receptor beta chains from one sample, sequenced in a study of human T cells and chemical hapten exposure. TCRdb used MiXCR to reprocess the RACE reads, holding one entry per CDR3 protein. The table has more than 80,000 distinct CDR3 sequences, approximately 8% seen once. The input for sequencing was whole blood, taken in connection with sensitization to the hapten diphenylcyclopropenone (DPC). The origin of the receptors is a woman aged 25 to 39 with alopecia areata. Some clones in this sample may be carry-over from other donors' samples. Each CDR3 is given without its conserved first and last residue.

j_gene	v_gene	CDR3aa
TRBJ2-1	TRBV6-4	ASSEGYYNEQF
TRBJ1-1	TRBV2	ASSRGLSTEAF
TRBJ1-6	TRBV30	AWSLTAGGSPLH
TRBJ1-5	TRBV6-2/TRBV6-3	ALARDSNQPQH
TRBJ2-3	TRBV12-3/TRBV12-4	ATRRGGGRTDTQY
TRBJ1-2	TRBV27	ASSTGQLGHYGYT
TRBJ2-3	TRBV7-2	ASSQRLAGRTDTQY
TRBJ1-5	TRBV2	ASSVQPGDQPQH
TRBJ2-1	TRBV4-1	ASSQDSGTGTEQF
TRBJ1-1	TRBV25-1	ASSDDTKGGRTEAF
TRBJ2-1	TRBV6-2/TRBV6-3	ASSRGTGDNEQF
TRBJ1-4	TRBV3-1	ASSWLKGATNEKLF
TRBJ2-1	TRBV12-3/TRBV12-4	ASSFGTPLYNEQF
TRBJ2-7	TRBV12-3/TRBV12-4	ASSFGPLRGEQY
TRBJ2-1	TRBV29-1	SVDEGYSDEQF
TRBJ2-3	TRBV18	ASSPPPSKGTDTQY
TRBJ1-1	TRBV30	AWSSWGNSEAF
TRBJ2-7	TRBV6-5	ASSYVGGEQY
TRBJ1-2	TRBV12-3/TRBV12-4	ASSCPGNYGYT
TRBJ1-1	TRBV14	ASSGGFSTEAF
TRBJ1-1	TRBV2	ASIGLAGLLNTEAF
TRBJ1-2	TRBV29-1	SVEALGGYT
TRBJ1-5	TRBV20-1	SAREGGPNQPQH
TRBJ1-1	TRBV5-1	ASSSAVGGAGYLNTEAF
TRBJ1-4	TRBV6-5	ASSPTGTNEKLF
TRBJ2-5	TRBV6-5	ASSYRDRGETQY
TRBJ1-1	TRBV5-1	ASRGGPNTEAF
TRBJ2-7	TRBV7-2	ASSPNPNYEQY
TRBJ1-1	TRBV12-5	ASEIAGTTEAF
TRBJ2-6	TRBV7-9	ASSFSSGEAVARANVLT
TRBJ1-2	TRBV18	ASSPQGQGKSGYT
TRBJ1-6	TRBV30	ACREGQGLVTPLH
TRBJ2-5	TRBV12-3/TRBV12-4	AIAGTGEETQY
TRBJ2-5	TRBV5-1	ASSLFRAVGETQY
TRBJ1-6	TRBV5-1	ASSLADSGNSPLH
TRBJ1-2	TRBV7-3	ASSPTTGGEGYT
TRBJ2-1	TRBV10-3	AISVGGYDNEQF
TRBJ1-2	TRBV29-1	SGRTADYGYT
TRBJ1-1	TRBV7-9	ASSLVPGTNTEAF
TRBJ2-5	TRBV3-1	ASSQDAGTRPETQY
TRBJ2-1	TRBV20-1	SARASGGNSYNEQF
TRBJ2-7	TRBV10-3	AISVGILGGGYEQY
TRBJ1-5	TRBV6-1	ASSENVLTANQPQH
TRBJ2-2	TRBV30	AWSLSGGASGELF
TRBJ2-1	TRBV20-1	SAAPTDRDYNEQF
TRBJ2-5	TRBV20-1	SARSLAGQETQY
TRBJ1-2	TRBV30	AWSVTMGHVYGYT
TRBJ1-2	TRBV20-1	SALGTGPNYGYT
TRBJ1-5	TRBV7-2	ASSLFGEGQPQH
TRBJ2-2	TRBV7-3	ASSPTVIAAGTGELF
TRBJ1-1	TRBV3-1	ASSQAGSEAF
TRBJ1-5	TRBV7-9	ASTPGQGATSNQPQH
TRBJ2-1	TRBV9	ASSPGGSVGENEQF
TRBJ1-1	TRBV2	ASSKEAGRATEAF
TRBJ2-3	TRBV7-8	ASSVSPSGGPSTDTQY